The 10 T cell receptor beta chains in this list originate from one sample, sequenced in a study of Ad26.COV2.S vaccination and SARS-CoV-2 variants. Using immunoSEQ multiplex PCR, the repertoire was profiled, and TCRdb retains in-frame clones only, with some absent. The sample includes about 400,000 clones, 83% of them seen just once. Treatment in this sample: 15 to 20 received Ad26.COV2.S at low or high dose, single or two shots; a few received placebo; per-sample allocation not given. Sample collection was performed on day 63 after the first vaccine or placebo injection. Specimen: peripheral blood, collected in a trial of Ad26.COV2.S vaccine versus placebo. These receptors came from a person aged 18-65 years who received the Ad26.COV2.S COVID-19 vaccine or a placebo.

The chain links TRBV5-4 to TRBJ2-5; 9 positions match TRBD1. V lost 5 bases, J lost 3 bases, and 5 bases stayed unmatched. This CDR3 region has 14 residues. Germline V gives CDR1 SGHNT, CDR2 YYREEE (reference sequence). DNA of the CDR3: TGTGCCAGCAGGGGTACAGGGGGCGAAGAGACCCAGTACTTC. It translates to CASRGTGGEETQYF.

V usage is TRBV3-1 (or the pseudogene TRBV3-2) and J usage is TRBJ2-7; D uncertain. Germline V lookup: CDR1 LGHDT, CDR2 YNNKEL (reference sequence). Trimming took off 1 base at V and 6 bases at J, with 7 bases between the two ends. There are 12 residues in the CDR3. As DNA, the CDR3 is TGTGCCAGCAGCCAAGTAGAGTCCGAGCAGTACTTC. This sequence encodes CASSQVESEQYF.

This clone turned up a few times. The chain recombines TRBV24-1 with TRBJ1-5; perhaps TRBD1 as D (6 bases). Trimming took off 8 bases at V and 6 bases at J, with 13 bases between the two ends. This CDR3 region has 13 residues. In germline, CDR1 is KGHDR, CDR2 SFDVKD. This chain's CDR3 is CATNPGAGQPQHF. The CDR3 DNA reads TGTGCCACCAATCCAGGGGCTGGTCAGCCCCAGCATTTT.

V usage is TRBV21-1 and J usage is TRBJ1-2; TRBD1, the D gene given by the table, was not confirmed from the DNA. TRBV21-1 is marked as a pseudogene. This CDR3 is built from 15 residues. In DNA, the CDR3 is TGTGCCAGCAGCCCCCGACAGGGGCCCGGTCGAGGCTACACCTTC. It translates to CASSPRQGPGRGYTF.

The V gene is TRBV5-1, the J gene TRBJ1-4, with D unresolved. The CDR3 covers 15 residues. Trimming took off 4 bases at V and 7 bases at J, with 17 bases between the two ends. Germline V lookup: CDR1 SGHRS, CDR2 YFSETQ. This CDR3 is CASSPLLGAGEKLFF. DNA for the CDR3: TGCGCCAGCAGCCCCTTGCTTGGCGCGGGTGAAAAACTGTTTTTT.

The chain couples TRBV5-8 to TRBJ2-5; D is perhaps TRBD2 (6 bases). V was shortened by 2 bases and J by 4 bases, with 12 bases between the two germline ends. The CDR3 is 14 amino acids. Per germline, CDR1 SGHTS and CDR2 YDEGEE. The CDR3 bases are TGTGCCAGCAGCTTTGGAGGGGCGGGAGAGACCCAGTACTTC. Translation: CASSFGGAGETQYF.

This clone has only a few counts. This chain links TRBV7-3 with TRBJ2-1; D may be TRBD2 (5 bases). CDR1 is SGHTA and CDR2 is FQGTGA in the germline V gene. Deletions cut 3 bases from V and 13 bases from J, with 16 bases between. The CDR3 spans 13 residues. Written as DNA, the CDR3 is TGTGCCAGCAGCTTTTCAGAGGGCGGAAAACAGTTCTTC. Its protein product is CASSFSEGGKQFF.

V and J are TRBV27 and TRBJ2-2; D remains ambiguous. The length of the CDR3 is 12 residues. Germline V CDR1 and CDR2: MNHEY, SMNVEV (reference sequence). V lost 5 bases to trimming and J lost 3 bases, with 4 bases between them. This CDR3 is CASSPYTGELFF. DNA of the CDR3: TGTGCCAGCAGTCCATACACCGGGGAGCTGTTTTTT.

This clone was recorded a few times. The chain uses TRBV6-6 and TRBJ1-1; D gene uncertain. Trimming pared 7 bases from V and 5 bases from J, leaving 20 bases between. The CDR3 consists of 15 residues. Germline lookup yields CDR1 MNHNY and CDR2 SVGAGI (reference sequence). Written as DNA, the CDR3 is TGTGCCAGCACCATGGACGGCGGAATGGGGACTGAAGCTTTCTTT. Protein sequence: CASTMDGGMGTEAFF.

The DNA of the CDR3 is TGTGCCAGCAGCGGGAGGCCAGCGGGAGCGGTTAATGAGCAGTTCTTC. It yields the protein CASSGRPAGAVNEQFF. The chain recombines TRBV7-6 with TRBJ2-1; 8 bases agree with TRBD2. The V and J ends lost 5 bases and 7 bases, in that order; junction bases with no gene match: 13. Germline CDR1 reads SGHVS; CDR2 reads FNYEAQ. The length of the CDR3 is 16 residues.